This T cell receptor (beta chain) was found in a study of shared clonotypes between healthy human individuals. General study findings and limits: Shared across several donors were roughly 4.8% of the naive CD4 clonotypes. Non-shared clonotypes had lower generation probabilities than clonotypes shared by all four sorted-subset donors.

Adult Caucasians living in Nashville, Tennessee made up all of the donors. The CDR3 length is 13 residues. Trimming stripped 8 bases from V and 2 bases from J, with 10 bases between. Per the germline V gene, CDR1 is SGHAT and CDR2 is FQNNGV. Sequencing was at deep level. TCRdb keeps only in-frame clones here, not all; method: immunoSEQ multiplex PCR. Here the sample spans about 2.5 million clones, 92% being singletons. Turning to this clone: No antigen is known for it.

Sequencing was done on a sample of naive CD4+ T cells from PBMCs. Stated subset: CD45RA+ positively selected. The receptor was isolated from a man in his late teens or twenties in good health. Some clones in this sample may be carry-over from other donors' samples. The chain uses TRBV11-2 and TRBJ2-1, with unresolved D. CDR3 sequence (DNA): TGTGCCAGCCGTGGCCGGACCTACAATGAGCAGTTCTTC. This translates into CASRGRTYNEQFF. The full variable domain, in which reference TRBV11-2 and TRBJ2-1 provide the parts outside the CDR3, is EAGVAQSPRYKIIEKRQSVAFWCNPISGHATLYWYQQILGQGPKLLIQFQNNGVVDDSQLPKDRFSAERLKGVDSTLKIQPAKLEDSAVYLCASRGRTYNEQFFGPGTRLTVL.